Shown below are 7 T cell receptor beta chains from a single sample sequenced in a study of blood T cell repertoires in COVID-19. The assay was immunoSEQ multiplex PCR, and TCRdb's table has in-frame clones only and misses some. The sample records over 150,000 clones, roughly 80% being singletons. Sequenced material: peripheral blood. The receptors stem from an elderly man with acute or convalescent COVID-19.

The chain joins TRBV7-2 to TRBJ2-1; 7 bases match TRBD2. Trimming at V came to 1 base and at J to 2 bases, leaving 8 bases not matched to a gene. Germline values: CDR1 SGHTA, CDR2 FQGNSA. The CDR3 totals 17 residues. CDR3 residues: CASSLVGSAGAYNEQFF. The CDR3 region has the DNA TGTGCCAGCAGCTTAGTAGGGTCGGCGGGGGCCTACAATGAGCAGTTCTTC.

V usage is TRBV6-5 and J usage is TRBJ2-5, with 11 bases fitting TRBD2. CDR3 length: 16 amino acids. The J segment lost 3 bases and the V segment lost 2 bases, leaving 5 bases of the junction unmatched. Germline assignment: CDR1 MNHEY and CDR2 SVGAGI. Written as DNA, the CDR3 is TGTGCCAGCAGTTACCCCCTAGCGGGGGGAGAAGAGACCCAGTACTTC. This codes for CASSYPLAGGEETQYF.

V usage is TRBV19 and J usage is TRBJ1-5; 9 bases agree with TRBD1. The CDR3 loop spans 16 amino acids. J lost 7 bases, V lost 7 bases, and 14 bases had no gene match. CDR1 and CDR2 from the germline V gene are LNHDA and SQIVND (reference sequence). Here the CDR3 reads CASTQRNRGRGQPQHF. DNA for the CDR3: TGTGCCAGTACCCAAAGGAACAGGGGGCGAGGACAGCCCCAGCATTTT.

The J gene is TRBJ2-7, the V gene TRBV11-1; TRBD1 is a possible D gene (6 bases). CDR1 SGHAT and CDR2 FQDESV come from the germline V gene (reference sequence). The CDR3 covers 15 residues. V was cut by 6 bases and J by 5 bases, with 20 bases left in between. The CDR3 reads CASSHLTLTGHEQYF. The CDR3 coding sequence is TGTGCCAGCAGTCACCTCACACTCACAGGGCACGAGCAGTACTTC.

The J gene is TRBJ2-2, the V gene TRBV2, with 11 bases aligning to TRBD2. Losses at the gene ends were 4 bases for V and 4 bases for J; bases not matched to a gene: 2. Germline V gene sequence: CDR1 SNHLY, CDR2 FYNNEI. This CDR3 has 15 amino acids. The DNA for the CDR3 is TGTGCCAGCAGTGTTAGCGGGGGGGCCACCGGGGAGCTGTTTTTT. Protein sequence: CASSVSGGATGELFF.

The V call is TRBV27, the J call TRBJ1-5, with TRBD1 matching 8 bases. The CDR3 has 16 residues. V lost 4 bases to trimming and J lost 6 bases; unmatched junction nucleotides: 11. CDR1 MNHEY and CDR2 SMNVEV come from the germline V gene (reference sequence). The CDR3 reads CASSSTQGAFGQPQHF. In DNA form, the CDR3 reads TGTGCCAGCAGTTCGACGCAGGGGGCGTTCGGTCAGCCCCAGCATTTT.

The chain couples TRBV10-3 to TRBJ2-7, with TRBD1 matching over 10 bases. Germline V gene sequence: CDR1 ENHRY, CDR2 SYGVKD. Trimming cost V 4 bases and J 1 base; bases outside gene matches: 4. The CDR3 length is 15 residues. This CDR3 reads CAISGDRGESYEQYF. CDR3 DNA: TGTGCCATCAGTGGGGACAGGGGCGAGTCCTACGAGCAGTACTTC.